A single sample gave rise to the 3 T cell receptor beta chains below, sequenced in a study of T cells after yellow fever vaccination. TCRdb independently ran MiXCR on the 5' RACE reads; one entry per CDR3 protein. The sample includes around 610,000 distinct CDR3 sequences, approximately 13% of them seen just once. The sample consisted of PBMCs, taken on the day of the yellow fever booster vaccination. The receptors were gathered from a man aged 30 to 45 who received the YFV17D yellow fever vaccine.

Ten or more counts support this clonotype. The gene calls are TRBV6-2 or TRBV6-3 and TRBJ2-7; D gene ambiguous. The CDR3 runs to 11 residues. Trimming took off 6 bases at V and 2 bases at J, with 5 bases between the two ends. In germline, CDR1 is MNHEY, CDR2 SVGEGT. The CDR3 reads CASSQTYEQYF. The CDR3 nucleotides read TGTGCCAGCAGCCAAACCTACGAGCAGTACTTC.

This clonotype was picked up many times. The chain recombines TRBV9 with TRBJ2-7, with no clear D. V was pared by 0 bases and J by 6 bases, with 10 bases between. CDR1 is SGDLS, CDR2 YYNGEE, per germline. The CDR3 is 13 residues long. The CDR3 sequence: CASSVAPHGEQYF. CDR3 nucleotides: TGTGCCAGCAGCGTAGCCCCCCACGGCGAGCAGTACTTC.

This clonotype was found a few times. V usage is TRBV12-3 or TRBV12-4 and J usage is TRBJ2-7, with D possibly being TRBD1 (6 bases). There are 13 residues in the CDR3. V was shortened by 7 bases and J by 0 bases, with 10 bases between the two germline ends. This chain's CDR3 is CASNQGGSYEQYF. CDR3 coding DNA: TGTGCCAGCAATCAAGGGGGCTCCTACGAGCAGTACTTC.